The sequence of this TCR beta chain was determined in a study of somatic mutations in cytotoxic T cells in rheumatoid arthritis. This table comes from immunoSEQ multiplex PCR, and its TCRdb copy is limited to in-frame clones, with some not included. The profile shows under 20,000 clones, approximately 87% of them singletons. V lost 2 bases to trimming and J lost 5 bases; unmatched junction nucleotides: 5. This CDR3 comprises 15 residues. Germline loops: CDR1 LNHDA, CDR2 SQIVND (reference sequence). The chain is built from TRBV19 and TRBJ2-5; 10 nucleotides match TRBD2. Specimen: CD8+ T cells sorted from blood. The TCR was taken from a man in his forties in good health. Here the CDR3 DNA reads TGTGCCAGTAGTATAAGCGGGAGGGCTGGTGAGACCCAGTACTTC. This encodes CASSISGRAGETQYF.